This T cell receptor beta chain was found in a study of T cell repertoires in cytomegalovirus infection. Study-level information: It can be stated that public TCR beta signatures indicated CMV infection as well as a matching HLA type. General observations from the study: HLA-C-restricted CMV clonotypes gave the most frequent clonotype in two of eight donors.

The V gene's germline CDR1 is SEHNR and CDR2 FQNEAQ (reference sequence). The length of the CDR3 is 14 residues. A single record per CDR3 protein comes from TCRdb applying MiXCR to the reads. Among 500,000 or so distinct CDR3 sequences listed, 16% were seen once. This clonotype was seen ten or more times. What it binds is unknown. Sequence at one end of the junction differs from germline and may be a read error. The receptor was isolated from a human donor in good health (CMV status not recorded). Some clones in this sample may be carry-over from other donors' samples. The chain employs TRBV7-9 and TRBJ1-2; TRBD1 is a possible D gene (5 bases). Sequencing was performed on CD8+ T cells from PBMCs. Written as DNA, the CDR3 is TGTGCCAGCAGCCATGGGGGACCTAACGATGGCTACACCTTC. Translated, it gives CASSHGGPNDGYTF.